This T cell receptor (beta chain) was recorded in a study of identical twins. Via MiXCR, TCRdb re-called the 5' RACE reads, giving one row per CDR3 protein. The table shows 500,000 to 700,000 distinct CDR3 sequences, with around 7.4% occurring only once. Germline CDR1 reads SGHVS; CDR2 reads FQNEAQ. Trimming shortened V by 3 bases and J by 0 bases, and 11 bases separated the two germline ends. The CDR3 has 15 amino acids. The same specimen was also included in a second study, on yellow fever vaccine responses in identical twins.

The sequencing input was PBMCs. This chain joins TRBV7-8 and TRBJ1-1; D is uncertain. This clonotype originated in a young woman in good health. This chain's CDR3 is CASSFALRLNTEAFF. CDR3 DNA sequence: TGTGCCAGCAGCTTCGCGTTAAGGCTGAACACTGAAGCTTTCTTT.